This entry concerns a single TCR beta chain. This record comes from a study of blood T cells in healthy people across ages. The use of a sample-barcoded 5' primer and a J-beta primer mix characterized a second PCR of roughly 6 to 11 cycles. TCRdb independently ran MiXCR on the 5' RACE reads; one entry per CDR3 protein. The sample holds about 640,000 distinct CDR3 sequences, approximately 30% seen once. CDR1 and CDR2 from the germline V gene are SGDLS and YYNGEE. The CDR3 runs 15 residues. With 2 bases removed from V and 4 bases from J, the gap between germline ends came to 12 bases. This chain connects TRBV9 to TRBJ2-2; D gene uncertain. The TCR comes from a woman aged 80 or over in good health. Material for sequencing was blood. The CDR3 loop is CASSVRASSTGELFF. CDR3 bases: TGTGCCAGCAGCGTGCGTGCGTCGAGCACCGGGGAGCTGTTTTTT.